This is a list of T cell receptor beta chains from one sample in a study of human T cells and chemical hapten exposure. In TCRdb, the 5' RACE reads were re-called with MiXCR into one record per CDR3 protein. There are approximately 110,000 distinct CDR3 sequences in the sample; around a fifth occur only once, and around 2.8% lies in the top ten. These receptors were collected from a human donor in good health. Each CDR3 is given with its conserved first and last residue. A D gene is named only where the DNA matches it firmly. The listing skips clone size in some rows; elsewhere it reads once, few, many or a size class.

CDR3 length	D gene	clone size	V gene	J gene	CDR3 protein	CDR3 DNA
15	TRBD2	few	TRBV28	TRBJ2-5	CASSSWSGGQETQYF	TGTGCCAGCAGTTCCTGGTCGGGGGGCCAAGAGACCCAGTACTTC
16	TRBD1	.	TRBV28	TRBJ2-7	CASSYRQGLYSYEQYF	TGTGCCAGCAGTTACCGACAGGGGTTATACTCCTACGAGCAGTACTTC
12	.	few	TRBV3-1	TRBJ2-2	CASSPSPGELFF	TGTGCCAGCAGCCCTTCGCCCGGGGAGCTGTTTTTT
15	TRBD2	.	TRBV4-1	TRBJ2-7	CASSQDSSGRTEQYF	TGCGCCAGCAGCCAAGATTCCAGCGGGAGGACGGAGCAGTACTTC
18	TRBD1	.	TRBV6-2/TRBV6-3	TRBJ1-5	CASSSSGGEIYSNQPQHF	TGTGCCAGCAGTTCTTCAGGGGGTGAGATTTATAGCAATCAGCCCCAGCATTTT
14	TRBD1	few	TRBV18	TRBJ2-7	CASSPDREYYEQYF	TGTGCCAGCTCACCGGACAGGGAATACTACGAGCAGTACTTC
19	TRBD2	few	TRBV5-6	TRBJ2-1	CASSGGEAGGPSSYNEQFF	TGTGCCAGCAGCGGGGGGGAAGCGGGAGGTCCGAGCTCCTACAATGAGCAGTTCTTC
15	.	.	TRBV9	TRBJ2-5	CASSRGATTQETQYF	TGTGCCAGCAGCCGGGGGGCTACAACGCAAGAGACCCAGTACTTC
12	.	few	TRBV28	TRBJ2-7	CASRQLGYEQYF	TGTGCCAGCCGCCAATTGGGCTACGAGCAGTACTTC
14	.	few	TRBV28	TRBJ1-6	CASSLWDDDSPLHF	TGTGCCAGCAGTTTATGGGACGATGATTCACCCCTCCACTTT
14	.	few	TRBV4-1	TRBJ1-1	CASSQVNSNTEAFF	TGCGCCAGCAGCCAAGTCAACTCGAACACTGAAGCTTTCTTT